The 3 T cell receptor beta chains listed next were all sequenced from one sample in a study of blood T cell repertoires in COVID-19. Sequencing was performed with immunoSEQ multiplex PCR; in TCRdb, only in-frame clones are kept and a portion is missing. This table has some 73,000 clones, 90% appearing once. Sequencing was done on a sample of peripheral blood. These receptors all stem from a human donor in a cohort sampled during active COVID-19.

This chain uses TRBV19 with TRBJ2-3, with D possibly TRBD1 on 5 matching bases. The V end lost 6 bases, the J end lost 3 bases, and 7 bases lay between the germline ends. The CDR3 spans 12 residues. The germline gives CDR1 LNHDA, CDR2 SQIVND (reference sequence). The CDR3 region is CASRQGTDTQYF. The CDR3 DNA reads as TGTGCCAGTAGGCAGGGAACAGATACGCAGTATTTT.

The chain recombines TRBV15 with TRBJ2-1; D is undetermined. V lost 0 bases to trimming and J lost 5 bases, with 8 bases between them. The length of the CDR3 is 14 residues. The germline V gene encodes CDR1 LNHNV and CDR2 YYDKDF (reference sequence). CDR3 nucleotides: TGTGCCACCAGCAGAGAATTGCGGAACAATGAGCAGTTCTTC. It codes for CATSRELRNNEQFF.

The J gene is TRBJ1-5, the V gene TRBV18; D gene unclear. CDR1 is KGHSH and CDR2 is LQKENI in the germline V gene. Deletions cut 6 bases from V and 4 bases from J, with 10 bases between. The CDR3 spans 13 residues. CDR3: CASSPTFNQPQHF. In DNA, the CDR3 is TGTGCCAGCTCGCCGACTTTTAATCAGCCCCAGCATTTT.